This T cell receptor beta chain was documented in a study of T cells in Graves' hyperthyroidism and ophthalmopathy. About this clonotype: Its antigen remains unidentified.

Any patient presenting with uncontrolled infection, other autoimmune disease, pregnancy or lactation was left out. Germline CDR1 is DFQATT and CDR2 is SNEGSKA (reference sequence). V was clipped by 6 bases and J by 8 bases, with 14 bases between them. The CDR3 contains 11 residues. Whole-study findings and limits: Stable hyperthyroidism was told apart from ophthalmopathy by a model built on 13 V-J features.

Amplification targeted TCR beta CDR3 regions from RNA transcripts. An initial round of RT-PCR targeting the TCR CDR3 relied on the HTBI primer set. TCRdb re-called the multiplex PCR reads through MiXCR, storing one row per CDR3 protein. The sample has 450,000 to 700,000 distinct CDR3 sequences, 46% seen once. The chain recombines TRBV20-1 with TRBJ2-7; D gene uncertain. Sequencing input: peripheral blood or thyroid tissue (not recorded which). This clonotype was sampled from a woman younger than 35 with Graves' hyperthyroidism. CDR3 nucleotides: TGCAGTGCCCCCAGGAAAGTCAAGCAGTACTTC. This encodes CSAPRKVKQYF.